This passage covers 28 T cell receptor beta chains from one sample sequenced in a study of blood T cell repertoires in COVID-19. Only in-frame clones appear in the TCRdb table, and some are missing; sequencing was by immunoSEQ multiplex PCR. The sample lists some 190,000 clones; approximately 87% were seen once. The sequenced material came from peripheral blood. The receptors stem from a person aged 65-85 years with COVID-19, enrolled during active disease.

This clone has a count of ten or more. This chain joins TRBV30 and TRBJ2-2; the match to TRBD2 covers 11 bases. V gave up 5 bases and J gave up 4 bases; unmatched junction bases: 6. CDR1 is GTSNPN and CDR2 is SVGIG in the germline V gene (reference sequence). The CDR3 spans 15 residues. This chain's CDR3 is CAWGGTSGSTGELFF. The CDR3 region has the DNA TGTGCCTGGGGCGGGACTAGCGGTTCCACCGGGGAGCTGTTTTTT.

The chain joins TRBV10-3 to TRBJ2-7; TRBD1 agrees at 9 bases. V gave up 8 bases and J gave up 7 bases; unmatched junction bases: 15. The CDR3 runs 15 residues. The germline gives CDR1 ENHRY, CDR2 SYGVKD. CDR3 residues: CAIGETGTGKYEQYF. CDR3 nucleotide sequence: TGTGCCATCGGGGAAACCGGGACAGGGAAGTATGAGCAGTACTTC.

The chain carries TRBV30 and TRBJ2-3, with 9 bases aligning to TRBD2. V was clipped by 7 bases and J by 5 bases; unmatched bases: 7. Germline V CDR1 and CDR2: GTSNPN, SVGIG (reference sequence). The CDR3 contains 13 residues. The CDR3 region is CASAGGVLDTQYF. The DNA for the CDR3 is TGTGCCTCCGCGGGAGGGGTTTTAGATACGCAGTATTTT.

The V gene is TRBV30, the J gene TRBJ1-6; D is uncertain. In germline, CDR1 is GTSNPN, CDR2 SVGIG (reference sequence). Trimming took off 1 base at V and 7 bases at J, with 8 bases between the two ends. CDR3 size: 13 residues. CDR3 region: CAWSEQWNSPLHF. The DNA for the CDR3 is TGTGCCTGGAGTGAACAATGGAATTCACCCCTCCACTTT.

In nucleotides, the CDR3 is TGTGCCAGCAGTTACTCCGGGACAGGGGAATACAATGAGCAGTTCTTC. Encoded protein: CASSYSGTGEYNEQFF. This chain links TRBV6-5 with TRBJ2-1, with 10 bases fitting TRBD1. The CDR3 is 16 residues long. Germline loops: CDR1 MNHEY, CDR2 SVGAGI. V shed 0 bases, J shed 4 bases, and the junction held 3 bases outside the gene matches.

This chain connects TRBV7-2 to TRBJ2-7; maybe TRBD2 (6 bases). The CDR3 consists of 14 residues. Germline V gives CDR1 SGHTA, CDR2 FQGNSA. Trimming removed 5 bases at V and 0 bases at J, with 11 bases between. CDR3 region: CASSARDFSYEQYF. As DNA, the CDR3 is TGTGCCAGCAGCGCCCGGGACTTCTCCTACGAGCAGTACTTC.

This chain links TRBV28 with TRBJ1-6; the match to TRBD1 covers 11 bases. Germline-derived CDR1 and CDR2 are MDHEN and SYDVKM. The CDR3 loop spans 14 amino acids. With 6 bases clipped from V and 9 bases from J, the junction kept 4 bases outside the gene matches. In DNA form, the CDR3 reads TGTGCCAGCAGCCGGGACAGGGGGTTTTCACCCCTCCACTTT. Translating it yields CASSRDRGFSPLHF.

This clone was seen a single time. This chain connects TRBV5-1 to TRBJ2-1, with 7 bases identical to TRBD1. The germline V gene encodes CDR1 SGHRS and CDR2 YFSETQ. J gave up 7 bases and V 3 bases, and 13 bases lay outside the gene matches. CDR3 size: 16 residues. CDR3 amino acids: CASSWQGSETGNEQFF. CDR3 in DNA: TGCGCCAGCAGCTGGCAGGGGAGCGAGACAGGGAATGAGCAGTTCTTC.

The chain combines TRBV4-1 with TRBJ1-3, with D possibly TRBD1 on 5 matching bases. Between the trimmed V and J ends, which lost 1 base and 0 bases, there was a span of 10 bases. CDR1 and CDR2 from the germline V gene are MGHRA and YSYEKL. The CDR3 totals 16 residues. CDR3 coding DNA: TGCGCCAGCAGCCAAGGGCCAGGGTACTCTGGAAACACCATATATTTT. Translated: CASSQGPGYSGNTIYF.

The CDR3 coding sequence is TGTGCCAGCAGTGGGCGTCAAGGAAAGACCCAGTACTTC. Protein sequence: CASSGRQGKTQYF. The rearrangement links TRBV27 to TRBJ2-5, with D unresolved. The CDR3 loop spans 13 amino acids. V was pared by 5 bases and J by 6 bases, with 13 bases between. The germline V gene has CDR1 MNHEY and CDR2 SMNVEV (reference sequence).

This clone was observed a single time. CDR3 DNA sequence: TGTGCCAGCTCACCATCGGGACAGGGGGACGGCTACACCTTC. The encoded protein is CASSPSGQGDGYTF. This sequence joins TRBV18 and TRBJ1-2, with TRBD1 matching 11 bases. Germline CDR1 reads KGHSH; CDR2 reads LQKENI. V shed 2 bases and J 8 bases; nucleotides not matched to a gene: 4. This CDR3 comprises 14 residues.

The chain uses TRBV6-6 and TRBJ2-3; D is possibly TRBD2 (8 bases). The CDR3 has 16 amino acids. Germline V lookup: CDR1 MNHNY, CDR2 SVGAGI (reference sequence). V was shortened by 5 bases and J by 7 bases, with 22 bases between the two germline ends. The CDR3 region is CASSQPGTRGGYTQYF. The CDR3 DNA follows: TGTGCCAGCAGTCAACCCGGGACTAGAGGGGGCTATACGCAGTATTTT.

The DNA for the CDR3 is TGTGCCAGCTCACCACCGGGACATACTAGCACAGATACGCAGTATTTT. Translated, it gives CASSPPGHTSTDTQYF. The rearrangement joins TRBV18 to TRBJ2-3; D perhaps matches TRBD1 (6 bases). The CDR3 has 16 amino acids. Germline values: CDR1 KGHSH, CDR2 LQKENI. The V end was cut by 0 bases, the J end by 0 bases, with 10 bases between.

The chain uses TRBV19 and TRBJ2-2; tentatively, D is TRBD1 (6 bases). Germline CDR1 is LNHDA and CDR2 is SQIVND (reference sequence). Trimming removed 3 bases at V and 1 base at J, with 12 bases between. The CDR3 runs 16 residues. CDR3 bases: TGTGCCAGTAGTATGCCCTTGGGACAGAACACCGGGGAGCTGTTTTTT. This encodes CASSMPLGQNTGELFF.

The CDR3 DNA reads TGTGCCAGTAGTACGAAAGGGAGCTCTGGAAACACCATATATTTT. Translated, it gives CASSTKGSSGNTIYF. This chain joins TRBV19 and TRBJ1-3, with D hard to call. V gave up 4 bases and J gave up 0 bases, with 10 bases separating them. The germline CDR1 and CDR2 sequences are LNHDA and SQIVND (reference sequence). The CDR3 consists of 15 residues.

The V gene is TRBV6-1, the J gene TRBJ2-6; 12 nucleotides match TRBD2. V dropped 2 bases and J dropped 2; count of bases not matched to a gene: 10. Germline-derived CDR1 and CDR2 are MNHNS and SASEGT. The CDR3 sequence is 20 residues long. As DNA, the CDR3 is TGTGCCAGCAGTGAATTCTTCCTAGCGGGAGGGCCTCCTGGGGCCAACGTCCTGACTTTC. Translated, it gives CASSEFFLAGGPPGANVLTF.

This chain joins TRBV19 and TRBJ2-2, with a possible D match to TRBD2 (7 bases). The germline gives CDR1 LNHDA, CDR2 SQIVND (reference sequence). The CDR3 totals 15 residues. The V and J ends lost 10 bases and 3 bases respectively, with 18 bases between them. The CDR3 loop is CATSSRGGYTGELFF. The CDR3 bases are TGTGCCACCTCCTCCAGGGGAGGGTACACCGGGGAGCTGTTTTTT.

The chain recombines TRBV30 with TRBJ1-6; a possible D gene is TRBD1 (5 bases). Trimming stripped 6 bases from V and 9 bases from J, with 18 bases between. Germline-derived CDR1 and CDR2 are GTSNPN and SVGIG (reference sequence). The CDR3 covers 14 residues. In nucleotides, the CDR3 is TGTGCCTGCCGGTGGGGGGTATTTGGTTCACCCCTCCACTTT. As protein: CACRWGVFGSPLHF. Looking up the rest from reference TRBV30 and TRBJ1-6 gives the full variable domain: SQTIHQWPATLVQPVGSPLSLECTVEGTSNPNLYWYRQAAGRGLQLLFYSVGIGQISSEVPQNLSASRPQDRQFILSSKKLLLSDSGFYLCACRWGVFGSPLHFGNGTRLTVT.

This sequence joins TRBV27 and TRBJ2-7, with 10 bases identical to TRBD1. The CDR3 is 17 residues long. The germline CDR1 and CDR2 sequences are MNHEY and SMNVEV (reference sequence). V was clipped by 2 bases and J by 9 bases; unmatched bases: 16. CDR3 DNA: TGTGCCAGCAGTTTAAGGCCATCGGGACAGGGGATGTCCGCGCAGTACTTC. This translates into CASSLRPSGQGMSAQYF.

The chain joins TRBV28 to TRBJ2-7; a weak D match, TRBD1 (6 bases). The V gene lost 9 bases and the J gene lost 6 bases, with 18 bases spanning the gap. Per the germline V gene, CDR1 is MDHEN and CDR2 is SYDVKM. This CDR3 comprises 13 residues. DNA of the CDR3: TGTGCCAGTATCGACAGGAAAAACTTCGAGCAGTACTTC. This sequence encodes CASIDRKNFEQYF. Using reference TRBV28 and TRBJ2-7 for the parts outside the CDR3, the full variable domain is DVKVTQSSRYLVKRTGEKVFLECVQDMDHENMFWYRQDPGLGLRLIYFSYDVKMKEKGDIPEGYSVSREKKERFSLILESASTNQTSMYLCASIDRKNFEQYFGPGTRLTVT.

The chain is built from TRBV9 and TRBJ2-7; 8 bases match TRBD2. V trimming: 0 bases; J trimming: 4 bases; junction bases outside the gene matches: 6. The germline V gene has CDR1 SGDLS and CDR2 YYNGEE. The CDR3 runs to 15 residues. CDR3 nucleotide sequence: TGTGCCAGCAGCGTAGTACCGGGAGGGCCGTACGAGCAGTACTTC. Translated, it gives CASSVVPGGPYEQYF.

The chain carries TRBV28 and TRBJ1-2; TRBD1 is a possible D gene (5 bases). Germline lookup yields CDR1 MDHEN and CDR2 SYDVKM. The CDR3 sequence is 14 residues long. V was cut by 6 bases and J by 1 base, with 12 bases left in between. DNA of the CDR3: TGTGCCAGCAGGGCACAGGCTCTTAACTATGGCTACACCTTC. Amino acids: CASRAQALNYGYTF.

The chain recombines TRBV6-6 with TRBJ1-5; D unresolved. V was shortened by 1 base and J by 4 bases, with 8 bases between the two germline ends. There are 14 residues in the CDR3. The germline V gene encodes CDR1 MNHNY and CDR2 SVGAGI (reference sequence). The CDR3 region has the DNA TGTGCCAGCAGTTACTTCGTCTCGAATCAGCCCCAGCATTTT. Translated, it gives CASSYFVSNQPQHF.

This clone was seen at least ten times. The chain is built from TRBV2 and TRBJ2-5; 10 nucleotides line up with TRBD2. The CDR3 is 18 residues long. The germline V gene encodes CDR1 SNHLY and CDR2 FYNNEI. Trimming cost V 5 bases and J 2 bases; bases outside gene matches: 14. The CDR3 nucleotides read TGTGCCAGCAGTACCGGGACTAGCGAAGGAGGATCTCAAGAGACCCAGTACTTC. It codes for CASSTGTSEGGSQETQYF.

The V and J genes are TRBV21-1 and TRBJ1-1. TRBV21-1 is noted as a pseudogene. The CDR3 runs to 16 residues. CDR3 nucleotide sequence: TGTGCCAGCAGCAACGCGGGCCCAGAGTTGAACACTGAAGCTTTCTTT. As protein: CASSNAGPELNTEAFF.

V and J are TRBV2 and TRBJ1-1, with D possibly matching TRBD1 (6 bases). V was cut by 0 bases and J by 1 base, with 9 bases left in between. The CDR3 spans 15 residues. The germline gives CDR1 SNHLY, CDR2 FYNNEI. The CDR3 loop reads CASSEALGGNTEAFF. The CDR3 region has the DNA TGTGCCAGCAGTGAAGCTCTAGGGGGGAACACTGAAGCTTTCTTT. The full variable domain, completed using reference TRBV2 and TRBJ1-1, is EPEVTQTPSHQVTQMGQEVILRCVPISNHLYFYWYRQILGQKVEFLVSFYNNEISEKSEIFDDQFSVERPDGSNFTLKIRSTKLEDSAMYFCASSEALGGNTEAFFGQGTRLTVV.

The chain joins TRBV15 to TRBJ1-2, with 7 bases matching TRBD1. There are 17 residues in the CDR3. The trim removed 1 base at V and 5 bases at J, leaving 13 bases unmatched. Germline assignment: CDR1 LNHNV and CDR2 YYDKDF (reference sequence). The CDR3 region has the DNA TGTGCCACCAGCAGAGGATTGGGACAGTTCGGCGGGTATGGCTACACCTTC. Its protein is CATSRGLGQFGGYGYTF.

This chain connects TRBV18 to TRBJ2-3; no definite D call. The CDR3 length is 14 residues. Per the germline V gene, CDR1 is KGHSH and CDR2 is LQKENI. The V end was cut by 3 bases, the J end by 2 bases, with 9 bases between. The CDR3 reads CASSPIPDTDTQYF. The CDR3 bases are TGTGCCAGCTCACCTATCCCAGACACAGATACGCAGTATTTT.